Below are 24 T cell receptor beta chains sequenced from a single sample in a study of graft-versus-host responses after intestinal transplantation. Generated by immunoSEQ multiplex PCR, the TCRdb table keeps only in-frame clones and is missing some. There are some 77,000 clones in the sample; 80% to 95% occur only once, and roughly 0.72% lies in the top ten. The starting material was PBMCs, obtained 98 days after intestinal transplantation. These receptors all come from a human patient who received an intestinal transplant, so some T cells may come from the graft donor.

This clone was seen only once. The chain employs TRBV12-1 and TRBJ2-3; the table's D call, TRBD2, has no DNA check behind it. TRBV12-1 is annotated as a pseudogene. The CDR3 runs 12 residues. The CDR3 protein is CASSLAADTQYF. The CDR3 DNA reads TGTGCCAGCAGCTTGGCGGCAGATACGCAGTATTTT.

The chain uses TRBV9 and TRBJ2-7; TRBD2 might be the D (6 bases). This CDR3 contains 14 residues. The germline CDR1 and CDR2 sequences are SGDLS and YYNGEE. The V end was cut by 3 bases, the J end by 1 base, with 11 bases between. Here the CDR3 reads CASSATGDSYEQYF. CDR3 sequence (DNA): TGTGCCAGCAGCGCCACGGGGGATTCCTACGAGCAGTACTTC.

The chain combines TRBV9 with TRBJ2-1; 7 bases match TRBD2. The J segment lost 0 bases and the V segment lost 4 bases, leaving 10 bases of the junction unmatched. Germline-derived CDR1 and CDR2 are SGDLS and YYNGEE. This CDR3 has 17 residues. The CDR3 DNA sequence: TGTGCCAGCAGCACAGTTAACGGGAGGCGCTCCTACAATGAGCAGTTCTTC. Translation gives CASSTVNGRRSYNEQFF. The whole variable domain, remainder taken from reference TRBV9 and TRBJ2-1, is DSGVTQTPKHLITATGQRVTLRCSPRSGDLSVYWYQQSLDQGLQFLIQYYNGEERAKGNILERFSAQQFPDLHSELNLSSLELGDSALYFCASSTVNGRRSYNEQFFGPGTRLTVL.

This chain connects TRBV9 to TRBJ2-5; tentative D call: TRBD2 (7 bases). The CDR3 covers 17 residues. Germline V gene data show CDR1 as SGDLS and CDR2 as YYNGEE. V was cut by 0 bases and J by 3 bases, with 18 bases left in between. The CDR3 sequence: CASSVGGVRGGEETQYF. CDR3 DNA sequence: TGTGCCAGCAGCGTAGGTGGCGTCAGGGGAGGGGAAGAGACCCAGTACTTC.

V gene TRBV7-7 combines with J gene TRBJ2-2; D may be TRBD2 (6 bases). This CDR3 has 15 amino acids. Trimming removed 3 bases at V and 4 bases at J, with 12 bases between. Germline V CDR1 and CDR2: SSHAT, FNYEAQ (reference sequence). The CDR3 region has the DNA TGTGCCAGCAGCTTGGGGCTAGCGAGCACCGGGGAGCTGTTTTTT. This codes for CASSLGLASTGELFF.

This clone was found once. This chain joins TRBV5-4 and TRBJ2-7; the D is unclear. The CDR3 is made up of 13 amino acids. Germline CDR1 and CDR2: SGHNT and YYREEE (reference sequence). Trimming shortened V by 3 bases and J by 1 base, and 8 bases separated the two germline ends. CDR3 loop: CASSSDESYEQYF. In DNA, the CDR3 is TGTGCCAGCAGCTCAGACGAATCCTACGAGCAGTACTTC.

The chain has TRBV30 and TRBJ2-5; weak D call: TRBD2 (6 bases). Trimming shortened V by 2 bases and J by 5 bases, and 6 bases separated the two germline ends. Per germline, CDR1 GTSNPN and CDR2 SVGIG (reference sequence). The CDR3 contains 11 residues. CDR3 amino acids: CAWSTSETQYF. The CDR3 DNA reads TGTGCCTGGAGTACTAGCGAGACCCAGTACTTC.

This sequence joins TRBV11-1 and TRBJ2-7; TRBD2 is a possible D gene (5 bases). The CDR3 has 15 amino acids. Trimming cost V 1 base and J 6 bases, with 16 bases left between them. Germline-derived CDR1 and CDR2 are SGHAT and FQDESV (reference sequence). The CDR3 sequence: CASSLERGLAGEQYF. The CDR3 nucleotides are TGTGCCAGCAGCTTAGAGCGTGGCCTAGCCGGCGAGCAGTACTTC. Full variable domain (remainder filled in from reference TRBV11-1 and TRBJ2-7): EAEVAQSPRYKITEKSQAVAFWCDPISGHATLYWYRQILGQGPELLVQFQDESVVDDSQLPKDRFSAERLKGVDSTLKIQPAELGDSAMYLCASSLERGLAGEQYFGPGTRLTVT.

J is TRBJ1-2 and V is TRBV6-1; D ambiguous. The CDR3 length is 13 residues. Deletions cut 1 base from V and 4 bases from J, with 7 bases between. Per the germline V gene, CDR1 is MNHNS and CDR2 is SASEGT. CDR3 nucleotide sequence: TGTGCCAGCAGTGAAGACAGCTTCTATGGCTACACCTTC. Its translation: CASSEDSFYGYTF.

The chain uses TRBV21-1 and TRBJ2-7. TRBV21-1 is designated a pseudogene. CDR3 length: 17 amino acids. In nucleotides, the CDR3 is TGTGCCAGCAGCGCAAGTATAGGTACCCCATTATCTTACGAGCAGTACTTC. It is translated as CASSASIGTPLSYEQYF.

The chain couples TRBV29-1 to TRBJ2-5, with 11 bases that match TRBD2. The CDR3 sequence is 14 residues long. J was trimmed by 5 bases and V by 5 bases; bases with no gene match: 7. Per the germline V gene, CDR1 is SQVTM and CDR2 is ANQGSEA. CDR3 amino acids: CSVFAASGRETQYF. For the CDR3, the DNA is TGCAGCGTTTTTGCGGCTAGCGGGAGGGAGACCCAGTACTTC.

The chain uses TRBV7-9 and TRBJ1-1; D gene uncertain. Germline lookup yields CDR1 SEHNR and CDR2 FQNEAQ (reference sequence). There are 13 residues in the CDR3. The V and J ends lost 1 base and 2 bases respectively, with 5 bases between them. The CDR3 loop is CASSLGFNTEAFF. CDR3 in DNA: TGTGCCAGCAGCTTAGGGTTCAACACTGAAGCTTTCTTT.

V usage is TRBV7-3 and J usage is TRBJ2-7, with unresolved D. This CDR3 contains 12 residues. Germline V gene data show CDR1 as SGHTA and CDR2 as FQGTGA. V dropped 2 bases and J dropped 5 bases, with 7 bases sitting between them. As DNA, the CDR3 is TGTGCCAGCAGCTTAGCGGTCAACGAGCAGTACTTC. Its translation: CASSLAVNEQYF. The full variable domain, in which reference TRBV7-3 and TRBJ2-7 provide the parts outside the CDR3, is GAGVSQTPSNKVTEKGKYVELRCDPISGHTALYWYRQSLGQGPEFLIYFQGTGAADDSGLPNDRFFAVRPEGSVSTLKIQRTERGDSAVYLCASSLAVNEQYFGPGTRLTVT.

The V and J genes are TRBV6-5 and TRBJ2-5; TRBD2 aligns across 12 bases. The CDR3 extends over 14 amino acids. Germline loops: CDR1 MNHEY, CDR2 SVGAGI. The J segment lost 2 bases and the V segment lost 8 bases, leaving 3 bases of the junction unmatched. This CDR3 reads CASGTSGRQETQYF. The CDR3 coding sequence is TGTGCCAGCGGTACTAGCGGGAGGCAAGAGACCCAGTACTTC.

This clone showed up just once. The gene calls are TRBV7-9 and TRBJ1-2, with 7 positions matching TRBD1. Unmatched junction bases numbered 8, after V lost 4 bases and J lost 3 bases. CDR3 length: 15 amino acids. Germline CDR1 reads SEHNR; CDR2 reads FQNEAQ (reference sequence). CDR3 loop: CASSSFTGEDYGYTF. The CDR3, as DNA: TGTGCCAGCAGCTCCTTTACAGGGGAGGACTATGGCTACACCTTC.

This chain joins TRBV28 and TRBJ2-2; tentatively, D is TRBD1 (5 bases). V was cut by 3 bases and J by 7 bases, with 6 bases left in between. The CDR3 sequence is 12 residues long. Germline assignment: CDR1 MDHEN and CDR2 SYDVKM. CDR3 residues: CASSFQGGELFF. CDR3 bases: TGTGCCAGCAGTTTTCAGGGCGGGGAGCTGTTTTTT.

A single count supports this clone. This chain connects TRBV5-1 to TRBJ2-7, with 9 bases lining up with TRBD1. This CDR3 has 18 residues. V shed 5 bases and J 6 bases; nucleotides not matched to a gene: 21. The germline V gene has CDR1 SGHRS and CDR2 YFSETQ. CDR3 loop: CASRRDREFSGPRGEQYF. CDR3 sequence (DNA): TGCGCCAGCAGAAGGGACAGGGAATTTAGCGGCCCCCGAGGCGAGCAGTACTTC.

V and J are TRBV19 and TRBJ1-5; no reliable D call. Trimming removed 7 bases from V and 3 bases from J, with 16 bases in between. This CDR3 contains 15 residues. The germline V gene has CDR1 LNHDA and CDR2 SQIVND (reference sequence). The CDR3 sequence is CASTNLPSFNQPQHF. In DNA, the CDR3 is TGTGCCAGTACTAATCTTCCGAGTTTCAATCAGCCCCAGCATTTT.

The chain uses TRBV6-5 and TRBJ1-2; D gene unclear. This CDR3 region has 14 residues. Germline V gene data show CDR1 as MNHEY and CDR2 as SVGAGI. The V end was cut by 0 bases, the J end by 11 bases, with 16 bases between. The CDR3 bases are TGTGCCAGCAGTTACTCTAACGATCACTCGGGGTACACCTTC. Residues: CASSYSNDHSGYTF.

V is TRBV4-1 and J is TRBJ2-2; a weak D match, TRBD2 (6 bases). The CDR3 sequence is 16 residues long. The ends were cut back, 0 bases at V and 1 base at J, with 9 bases in the middle. CDR1 and CDR2 (germline): MGHRA, YSYEKL. The CDR3 coding sequence is TGCGCCAGCAGCCAAGAAGCTAGCGTGAACACCGGGGAGCTGTTTTTT. Translation gives CASSQEASVNTGELFF.

The chain carries TRBV7-8 and TRBJ2-7; possible D gene TRBD1, 5 bases. Germline loops: CDR1 SGHVS, CDR2 FQNEAQ. The ends were cut back, 1 base at V and 8 bases at J, with 12 bases in the middle. The CDR3 sequence is 13 residues long. CDR3 amino acids: CASSLGPGYKQYF. CDR3 in DNA: TGTGCCAGCAGCTTAGGCCCAGGGTACAAGCAGTACTTC.

The chain couples TRBV5-1 to TRBJ2-7, with a tentative D call TRBD2 (6 bases). The length of the CDR3 is 17 residues. Germline CDR1 SGHRS, CDR2 YFSETQ. V was cut by 1 base and J by 4 bases, with 21 bases left in between. The CDR3 region has the DNA TGCGCCAGCAGCTTGACACCCGGGACTCCCGCGGAGTACGAGCAGTACTTC. Residues: CASSLTPGTPAEYEQYF.

V and J are TRBV6-1 and TRBJ2-1; D uncertain. V was cut by 3 bases and J by 10 bases, with 7 bases left in between. This CDR3 is 11 amino acids long. CDR1 MNHNS and CDR2 SASEGT come from the germline V gene. Here the CDR3 reads CASSDGLEQFF. The CDR3, as DNA: TGTGCCAGCAGTGACGGGCTGGAGCAGTTCTTC.

This sequence joins TRBV9 and TRBJ2-1; D is ambiguous. Deletions cut 4 bases from V and 0 bases from J, with 11 bases between. The CDR3 is 15 residues long. CDR1 is SGDLS, CDR2 YYNGEE, per germline. CDR3: CASSPDPRSYNEQFF. DNA of the CDR3: TGTGCCAGCAGCCCGGACCCTCGCTCCTACAATGAGCAGTTCTTC.